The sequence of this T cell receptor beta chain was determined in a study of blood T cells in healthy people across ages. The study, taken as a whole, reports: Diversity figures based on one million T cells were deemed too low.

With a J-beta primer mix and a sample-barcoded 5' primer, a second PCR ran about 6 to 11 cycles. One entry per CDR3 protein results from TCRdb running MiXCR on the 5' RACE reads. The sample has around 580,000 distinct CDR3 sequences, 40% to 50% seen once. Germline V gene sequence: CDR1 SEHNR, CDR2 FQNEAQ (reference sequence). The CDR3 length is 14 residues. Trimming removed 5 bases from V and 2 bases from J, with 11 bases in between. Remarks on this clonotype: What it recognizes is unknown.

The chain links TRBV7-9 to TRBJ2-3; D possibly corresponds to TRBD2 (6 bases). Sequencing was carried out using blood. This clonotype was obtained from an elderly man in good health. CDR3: CASSRGTFTDTQYF. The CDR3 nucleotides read TGTGCCAGCAGCCGCGGGACTTTCACAGATACGCAGTATTTT.